The present TCR beta chain was sequenced within a study of CD8 T cells in Susac syndrome. RNA in amounts of roughly 0.5 to 1 ug was reverse transcribed with random hexamers. MiXCR, run by TCRdb on the immunoSEQ multiplex PCR reads, gives a single entry per CDR3 protein. The sample shows roughly 150,000 distinct CDR3 sequences, about 94% of them seen only once. Peripheral blood CD8+ and CD4+ T cells were profiled by TCR beta sequencing. The CDR3 is 13 amino acids. Trimming took off 6 bases at V and 10 bases at J, with 13 bases between the two ends. Germline CDR1 reads SGHNT; CDR2 reads YENEEA. J is TRBJ1-6 and V is TRBV11-3; D remains ambiguous. The sequence was obtained from a human donor with multiple sclerosis. Sequenced sample: CD8+ T cells from PBMCs. The CDR3 sequence: CASSITAGSPLHF. In DNA, the CDR3 is TGTGCCAGCAGTATCACGGCGGGGTCACCCCTCCACTTT. The complete variable domain, with remaining parts taken from reference TRBV11-3 and TRBJ1-6, reads EAGVVQSPRYKIIEKKQPVAFWCNPISGHNTLYWYLQNLGQGPELLIRYENEEAVDDSQLPKDRFSAERLKGVDSTLKIQPAELGDSAVYLCASSITAGSPLHFGNGTRLTVT.